The text below deals with one T cell receptor (beta chain). Its target is unknown. Looked up from germline, CDR1 is SGHNT and CDR2 is YENEEA. The CDR3 has 13 residues. V dropped 3 bases and J dropped 8; count of bases not matched to a gene: 5. This sample is drawn from a study of T cell responses to AZD1222 COVID-19 vaccine. Study conclusions and caveats: No repertoire was sampled before or during the peak T cell response, only after it. Per reports, nearly half of all spike-specific TCRs target regions that are unmutated in variants. The breadth and depth of Spike-specific TCRs increased once two AZD1222 doses had been given.

TCRdb's table, derived via immunoSEQ multiplex PCR, lists solely in-frame clones and lacks some. The table records tens of thousands of clones, approximately 90% of them present only once. This TCR was recovered from an adult who received the AZD1222 COVID-19 vaccine. This sample comprised peripheral blood, obtained 28 days after the second AZD1222 dose. The V and J genes are TRBV11-3 and TRBJ2-3; TRBD2 aligns across 7 bases. CDR3 in amino acids: CASSFGTTGTQYF. Written as DNA, the CDR3 is TGTGCCAGCAGCTTCGGGACTACGGGTACGCAGTATTTT.